Listed below are T cell receptor beta chains from one sample, sequenced in a study of human T cells and chemical hapten exposure. TCRdb reanalysed the RACE reads using MiXCR and keeps one entry per CDR3 protein. The sample shows 280,000 or so distinct CDR3 sequences, 7.7% of them seen only once. This specimen was whole blood, taken in connection with sensitization to the hapten diphenylcyclopropenone (DPC). The receptors originated from a man aged 18 to 30 with alopecia areata. Some clones in this sample may be carry-over from other donors' samples. CDR3s include the opening cysteine and the closing phenylalanine or tryptophan. A D gene is named only where the DNA matches it firmly. Clone sizes are given selectively: once, few, many, or a class where the clone is expanded.

clone_size	j_call	d_call	v_call	cdr3_aa	cdr3_nt
NA	TRBJ1-1	TRBD1	TRBV5-1	CASSVSGGEATEAFF	TGCGCCAGCAGCGTATCAGGGGGAGAGGCGACTGAAGCTTTCTTT
few	TRBJ1-2	TRBD1	TRBV15	CATSQGVYGYTF	TGTGCCACCAGCCAGGGGGTCTATGGCTACACCTTC
many	TRBJ1-6	TRBD1	TRBV7-2	CASSLIQGGSGSPLHF	TGTGCCAGCAGCTTAATACAGGGGGGATCTGGGTCACCCCTCCACTTT
many	TRBJ1-5	NA	TRBV7-9	CASSLDGQGGQPQHF	TGTGCCAGCAGCTTAGATGGGCAGGGCGGTCAGCCCCAGCATTTT
many	TRBJ2-1	TRBD1	TRBV29-1	CSVRTGSSYNEQFF	TGCAGCGTCAGGACAGGGAGCTCCTACAATGAGCAGTTCTTC
NA	TRBJ2-5	NA	TRBV12-3/TRBV12-4	CASSQKPGETQYF	TGTGCCAGCAGCCAAAAGCCTGGTGAGACCCAGTACTTC
many	TRBJ2-1	NA	TRBV4-3	CASSQGDLRGGEQFF	TGCGCCAGCAGCCAAGGGGATCTGAGAGGCGGTGAGCAGTTCTTC
NA	TRBJ1-5	NA	TRBV4-3	CASSQGNNQPQHF	TGCGCCAGCAGCCAGGGAAACAATCAGCCCCAGCATTTT
NA	TRBJ1-6	NA	TRBV7-3	CASSLLQGGSPLHF	TGTGCCAGCAGCTTGCTACAGGGCGGATCACCCCTCCACTTT
many	TRBJ2-1	NA	TRBV6-1	CASSEPRSSYNEQFF	TGTGCCAGCAGTGAGCCTCGAAGCTCCTACAATGAGCAGTTCTTC
many	TRBJ2-3	TRBD1	TRBV24-1	CATSDPGTGGLDTQYF	TGTGCCACCAGTGATCCCGGGACAGGGGGTTTGGATACGCAGTATTTT
NA	TRBJ2-7	TRBD1	TRBV6-5	CASRKGTGGWYEQYF	TGTGCCAGCAGGAAGGGGACAGGGGGCTGGTACGAGCAGTACTTC
NA	TRBJ1-2	TRBD1	TRBV6-5	CASIETGSYGYTF	TGTGCCAGCATCGAGACAGGGAGCTATGGCTACACCTTC
few	TRBJ1-2	TRBD1	TRBV29-1	CSAAGTGDYGYTF	TGCAGCGCTGCCGGGACAGGGGACTATGGCTACACCTTC
many	TRBJ2-3	NA	TRBV5-1	CASNRAQGPTDTQYF	TGCGCCAGCAACCGGGCCCAAGGTCCGACAGATACGCAGTATTTT
few	TRBJ2-1	TRBD1	TRBV6-5	CASRSPGTGEPNEQFF	TGTGCCAGCAGATCCCCCGGGACAGGGGAACCCAATGAGCAGTTCTTC
many	TRBJ2-1	TRBD2	TRBV24-1	CATSDSSSGGLYNEQFF	TGTGCCACCAGTGATTCTTCTAGCGGGGGCCTCTACAATGAGCAGTTCTTC